The next 2 T cell receptor beta chains were all read from a single sample in a study of T-cell reconstitution after alpha-beta-depleted transplantation in children. Unique molecular identifiers were used to barcode this TCRbeta library. TCRdb re-analysed the PCR reads in MiXCR, keeping a single row per CDR3 protein. Seen here are 700,000 to 850,000 distinct CDR3 sequences, roughly 15% observed once, and the top ten hold 5%. Sequenced material: PBMCs, mostly from graft donor cells, taken 360 days after TCRalphabeta/CD19-depleted stem cell transplant. The receptors derive from a male patient younger than 18 who had a stem cell transplant for acute lymphoblastic leukemia, so the T cells may come from the graft donor.

V and J are TRBV29-1 and TRBJ2-3, with 8 bases identical to TRBD2. CDR1 is SQVTM, CDR2 ANQGSEA, per germline. V lost 8 bases, J lost 0 bases, and 19 bases stayed unmatched. CDR3 length equals 18 residues. Here the CDR3 DNA reads TGCAGCTCCCGGAAGCCGACTAGCGCACTTTCTAGCACAGATACGCAGTATTTT. Its protein is CSSRKPTSALSSTDTQYF.

The chain uses TRBV29-1 and TRBJ2-3; 7 positions match TRBD1. V lost 7 bases and J lost 2; bases outside the gene matches: 18. The CDR3 sequence is 17 residues long. Germline loops: CDR1 SQVTM, CDR2 ANQGSEA. The CDR3, as DNA: TGCAGCGCATGGGACAGCGGAGCCACAACTTACACAGATACGCAGTATTTT. Its translation is CSAWDSGATTYTDTQYF.